The T cell receptor beta chain under discussion was sequenced for a study of T cells in Graves' hyperthyroidism and ophthalmopathy. TCR beta CDR3 regions were amplified from RNA. The HTBI primer set drove a first-round RT-PCR of the TCR CDR3. TCRdb called the multiplex PCR reads again in MiXCR, with one record for every CDR3 protein. This table holds approximately 590,000 distinct CDR3 sequences, around 45% found once. Over 18 months, lack of ophthalmopathy progression marked Graves' hyperthyroidism as stable. The CDR3 has 16 residues. Germline CDR1 SEHNR, CDR2 FQNEAQ (reference sequence). V was shortened by 5 bases and J by 1 base, with 15 bases between the two germline ends.

This chain uses TRBV7-9 with TRBJ1-3, with unresolved D. Sequenced: peripheral blood or thyroid tissue (not recorded which). The sequence was collected from a woman in her late teens or twenties with Graves' hyperthyroidism. The CDR3 is CASSGLAGGSGNTIYF. DNA of the CDR3: TGTGCCAGCAGCGGGCTAGCGGGAGGATCTGGAAACACCATATATTTT.